This TCR beta chain is drawn from a study of T cells after yellow fever vaccination. Study context: Preparation used SMART-Seq v4 Ultra Low Input for the low-cell-number fractions.

Whole-study results and caveats: Abundant bulk-population clonotypes could contaminate the FACS-sorted repertoires. The booster response re-showed most primary clones: approximately 95% CD4, approximately 90% CD8.

With respect to this clonotype: Its antigen is not identified.

The germline gives CDR1 DFQATT, CDR2 SNEGSKA (reference sequence). Trimming removed 6 bases at V and 1 base at J, with 14 bases between. The CDR3 length is 14 residues. Universal primer sites and UMIs were introduced during 5'RACE template-switching synthesis of TCR cDNA. TCRdb re-called the 5' RACE reads with MiXCR, one entry per CDR3 protein. The table shows around 300,000 distinct CDR3 sequences, with about 4% occurring only once. This TCR derives from a man between 18 and 29 years old who received the YFV17D yellow fever vaccine. The chain carries TRBV20-1 and TRBJ2-3; a possible D gene is TRBD1 (5 bases). The sequencing here drew on PBMCs, taken 5 days after the yellow fever booster vaccination. The CDR3 DNA follows: TGCAGTGCCGAACACAGACAGCGCACAGATACGCAGTATTTT. Residues: CSAEHRQRTDTQYF.